These 14 T cell receptor beta chains share one sample of origin, sequenced in a study of shared clonotypes between healthy human individuals. The method was immunoSEQ multiplex PCR; TCRdb's version includes in-frame clones alone and lacks a portion of them. This sample has a few million clones; just under 95% occur once, and the top ten carry 0.37%. The sequenced material came from naive CD4+ T cells from PBMCs. Described subset: CD45RA+ positively selected. Source of these receptors: a young man in good health. Some clones in this sample may be carry-over from other donors' samples.

This rearrangement joins TRBV2 to TRBJ1-1; D is ambiguous. V was clipped by 4 bases and J by 10 bases, with 10 bases between them. CDR3 length equals 11 residues. Germline CDR1 reads SNHLY; CDR2 reads FYNNEI. The CDR3 bases are TGTGCCAGCAGTGTCCCGTCCGGAGCTTTCTTT. It specifies CASSVPSGAFF.

The chain employs TRBV18 and TRBJ2-1, with 12 bases aligning to TRBD2. Trimming cost V 2 bases and J 5 bases; bases outside gene matches: 13. The length of the CDR3 is 19 residues. CDR1 is KGHSH and CDR2 is LQKENI in the germline V gene. The CDR3 sequence is CASSPRPSGRAQIHNEQFF. The CDR3 DNA reads TGTGCCAGCTCACCAAGGCCTAGCGGGAGGGCCCAGATCCACAATGAGCAGTTCTTC.

The rearrangement uses TRBV5-1 and TRBJ1-4, with D hard to call. The length of the CDR3 is 14 residues. CDR1 is SGHRS, CDR2 YFSETQ, per germline. The ends were cut back, 4 bases at V and 8 bases at J, with 15 bases in the middle. In DNA, the CDR3 is TGCGCCAGCAGCACCGGTCCCCCGCCGGAAAAACTGTTTTTT. Amino acids: CASSTGPPPEKLFF.

DNA for the CDR3: TGTGCCAGCAGCTTAGGTGGCGTGGGAAACATTCAGTACTTC. It codes for CASSLGGVGNIQYF. This sequence joins TRBV5-5 and TRBJ2-4; no definite D call. Between the trimmed V and J ends, which lost 2 bases and 6 bases, there was a span of 12 bases. Per the germline V gene, CDR1 is SGHKS and CDR2 is YYEKEE (reference sequence). The CDR3 runs to 14 residues.

In the case of this clone: The identical CDR3 is also encoded by other nucleotide sequences in the sample. This chain links TRBV7-6 with TRBJ1-3, with unresolved D. V lost 5 bases and J 4 bases, leaving 15 bases between the germline ends. CDR1 and CDR2 (germline): SGHVS, FNYEAQ. This CDR3 contains 15 residues. The CDR3 DNA sequence: TGTGCCAGCAGCCCTCGTCAGGTGTCAGGAAACACCATATATTTT. It encodes CASSPRQVSGNTIYF.

V is TRBV27 and J is TRBJ1-1; D uncertain. The CDR3 length is 13 residues. Looked up from germline, CDR1 is MNHEY and CDR2 is SMNVEV (reference sequence). The ends were cut back, 8 bases at V and 2 bases at J, with 12 bases in the middle. CDR3 in amino acids: CASAKGRNTEAFF. In DNA form, the CDR3 reads TGTGCCAGCGCTAAGGGCCGTAACACTGAAGCTTTCTTT.

Concerning this clone itself: In the same sample, other DNA sequences code for this CDR3. The chain is built from TRBV18 and TRBJ2-7; 9 bases map to TRBD2. CDR3 length equals 15 residues. Germline lookup yields CDR1 KGHSH and CDR2 LQKENI. Unmatched junction bases numbered 0, after V lost 0 bases and J lost 0 bases. CDR3 protein: CASSPPSGSSYEQYF. In nucleotides, the CDR3 is TGTGCCAGCTCACCACCTAGCGGGAGCTCCTACGAGCAGTACTTC.

Points on this clone: Different DNA sequences within this sample yield the same CDR3. V and J are TRBV5-4 and TRBJ2-3; perhaps TRBD1 as D (6 bases). Germline V CDR1 and CDR2: SGHNT, YYREEE (reference sequence). The V and J ends lost 0 bases and 3 bases respectively, with 11 bases between them. The CDR3 contains 15 residues. CDR3 coding DNA: TGTGCCAGCAGCTTGGGGGGGCAGGGTACAGATACGCAGTATTTT. Translated: CASSLGGQGTDTQYF. The complete variable domain, with remaining parts taken from reference TRBV5-4 and TRBJ2-3, reads ETGVTQSPTHLIKTRGQQVTLRCSSQSGHNTVSWYQQALGQGPQFIFQYYREEENGRGNFPPRFSGLQFPNYSSELNVNALELDDSALYLCASSLGGQGTDTQYFGPGTRLTVL.

The gene calls are TRBV10-1 and TRBJ2-7; no definite D call. CDR1 and CDR2 (germline): WNHNN, SYGVQD (reference sequence). V lost 3 bases and J 2 bases, leaving 14 bases between the germline ends. CDR3 length: 15 residues. DNA of the CDR3: TGCGCCAGCAGTGACCCGGAAATACCCACCTACGAGCAGTACTTC. It yields the protein CASSDPEIPTYEQYF.

The CDR3: CASSPGAVAYEQYF. The CDR3 nucleotides are TGTGCCAGCTCACCAGGCGCGGTCGCCTACGAGCAGTACTTC. J is TRBJ2-7 and V is TRBV18; unclear D gene. The CDR3 sequence is 14 residues long. Germline CDR1 is KGHSH and CDR2 is LQKENI. V shed 2 bases and J shed 2 bases, with 10 bases lying between them.

CDR3 loop: CASSPVPASNTGELFF. CDR3 DNA sequence: TGTGCCAGCAGCCCCGTCCCAGCGTCGAACACCGGGGAGCTGTTTTTT. This chain uses TRBV9 with TRBJ2-2; D is ambiguous. The V end was cut by 4 bases, the J end by 0 bases, with 13 bases between. This CDR3 is built from 16 residues. CDR1 is SGDLS and CDR2 is YYNGEE in the germline V gene.

The genes are TRBV7-6 and TRBJ2-7, with TRBD1 matching over 11 bases. V lost 6 bases and J lost 4; bases outside the gene matches: 14. Looked up from germline, CDR1 is SGHVS and CDR2 is FNYEAQ. The CDR3 has 17 amino acids. The CDR3 sequence: CASSNRPGQGARYEQYF. The CDR3 nucleotides read TGTGCCAGCAGTAATAGACCCGGACAGGGGGCGCGATACGAGCAGTACTTC.

V gene TRBV7-9 combines with J gene TRBJ1-2; D is perhaps TRBD1 (6 bases). V shed 3 bases and J shed 9 bases, with 29 bases lying between them. Germline CDR1 and CDR2: SEHNR and FQNEAQ (reference sequence). The CDR3 spans 18 residues. The CDR3 loop is CASSFPERGQPGTNSYTF. CDR3 sequence (DNA): TGTGCCAGCAGCTTTCCGGAGAGGGGACAACCCGGGACTAATAGCTACACCTTC. Full variable domain (outside the CDR3, taken from reference TRBV7-9 and TRBJ1-2): DTGVSQNPRHKITKRGQNVTFRCDPISEHNRLYWYRQTLGQGPEFLTYFQNEAQLEKSRLLSDRFSAERPKGSFSTLEIQRTEQGDSAMYLCASSFPERGQPGTNSYTFGSGTRLTVV.

The V and J genes are TRBV28 and TRBJ2-1, with 9 positions matching TRBD2. The germline V gene encodes CDR1 MDHEN and CDR2 SYDVKM. V lost 6 bases, J lost 2 bases, and 8 bases stayed unmatched. The CDR3 is made up of 16 amino acids. The CDR3 loop is CASRPPASGAYNEQFF. CDR3 DNA: TGTGCCAGCAGACCACCCGCTAGCGGGGCCTACAATGAGCAGTTCTTC. The full variable domain, with the rest looked up from reference TRBV28 and TRBJ2-1, is DVKVTQSSRYLVKRTGEKVFLECVQDMDHENMFWYRQDPGLGLRLIYFSYDVKMKEKGDIPEGYSVSREKKERFSLILESASTNQTSMYLCASRPPASGAYNEQFFGPGTRLTVL.